The 7 T cell receptor beta chains in this list originate from one sample, sequenced in a study of T cell repertoires in cytomegalovirus infection. MiXCR, applied by TCRdb to the reads, yields one record per CDR3 protein. The sample includes under 350,000 distinct CDR3 sequences, around 9.1% of them seen just once. Sample: PBMCs. These receptors came from a human donor in good health (CMV status not recorded). Some clones in this sample may be carry-over from other donors' samples.

The chain recombines TRBV10-3 with TRBJ2-2; tentative D call: TRBD2 (6 bases). Germline V gene data show CDR1 as ENHRY and CDR2 as SYGVKD. This CDR3 contains 18 residues. Trimming pared 3 bases from V and 4 bases from J, leaving 21 bases between. CDR3: CAISDVQNSRRATGELFF. The CDR3 coding sequence is TGTGCCATCAGTGATGTTCAGAATTCGCGGAGGGCCACCGGGGAGCTGTTTTTT.

V usage is TRBV20-1 and J usage is TRBJ2-7; possible D gene TRBD1, 5 bases. V was clipped by 5 bases and J by 0 bases, with 14 bases between them. Germline V gives CDR1 DFQATT, CDR2 SNEGSKA (reference sequence). The CDR3 runs to 14 residues. The CDR3, as DNA: TGCAGTGCTCAGGGCAGGGATAGCTCCTACGAGCAGTACGTC. As protein: CSAQGRDSSYEQYV.

This clonotype was found many times. V is TRBV28 and J is TRBJ1-1; 11 bases align to TRBD1. The CDR3 is made up of 17 amino acids. Germline CDR1 is MDHEN and CDR2 is SYDVKM. With 6 bases clipped from V and 5 bases from J, the junction kept 14 bases outside the gene matches. CDR3 coding DNA: TGTGCCAGCAGCAGCGCCCCGGGGGGACAGGGGGGAACTGAAGCTTTCTTT. This sequence encodes CASSSAPGGQGGTEAFF.

V usage is TRBV18 and J usage is TRBJ1-1, with D hard to call. V was pared by 4 bases and J by 5 bases, with 11 bases between. This CDR3 has 13 amino acids. CDR1 and CDR2 from the germline V gene are KGHSH and LQKENI. CDR3 sequence: CASSLHGETEAFF. Here the CDR3 DNA reads TGTGCCAGCTCACTCCACGGGGAGACTGAAGCTTTCTTT.

The table lists this clonotype with many counts. The V call is TRBV2, the J call TRBJ2-2; possible D gene TRBD2, 7 bases. The germline gives CDR1 SNHLY, CDR2 FYNNEI. Trimming took off 2 bases at V and 4 bases at J, with 11 bases between the two ends. The CDR3 runs 15 residues. The CDR3 loop is CASSERGAITGELFF. CDR3 DNA: TGTGCCAGCAGTGAACGGGGGGCCATCACCGGGGAGCTGTTTTTT.

This clonotype was counted ten times or more. The CDR3 DNA is TGTGCCAGCAGTGGAGAAGGGGCGGGTGAGCAGTTCTTC. Amino acid sequence: CASSGEGAGEQFF. The chain is built from TRBV2 and TRBJ2-1; D tentatively fits TRBD1 or TRBD2 (5 bases each). Germline CDR1 and CDR2: SNHLY and FYNNEI. The CDR3 is 13 residues long. V lost 4 bases, J lost 9 bases, and 13 bases lay in between.

A few counts support this clonotype. The chain is built from TRBV10-3 and TRBJ1-2; D is possibly TRBD1 (5 bases). This CDR3 comprises 16 residues. Trimming pared 0 bases from V and 4 bases from J, leaving 15 bases between. The germline V gene encodes CDR1 ENHRY and CDR2 SYGVKD. CDR3 nucleotides: TGTGCCATCAGTGAGTCAAGGGGTCAGGTCGCCTATGGCTACACCTTC. Protein: CAISESRGQVAYGYTF.